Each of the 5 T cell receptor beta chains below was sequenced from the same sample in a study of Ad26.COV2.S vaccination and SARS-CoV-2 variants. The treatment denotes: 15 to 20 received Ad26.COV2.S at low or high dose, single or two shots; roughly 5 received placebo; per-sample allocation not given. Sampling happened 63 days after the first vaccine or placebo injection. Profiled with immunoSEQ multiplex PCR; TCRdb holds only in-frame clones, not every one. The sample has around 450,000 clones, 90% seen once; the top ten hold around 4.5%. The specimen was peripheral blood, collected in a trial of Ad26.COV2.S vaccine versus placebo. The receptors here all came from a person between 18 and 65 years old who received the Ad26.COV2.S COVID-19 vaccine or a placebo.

For the CDR3, the DNA is TGTGCCAGCAGCTTATACCGGGAAAATGAAAAACTGTTTTTT. Its protein product is CASSLYRENEKLFF. The chain couples TRBV7-9 to TRBJ1-4; D not certain. The CDR3 consists of 14 residues. V was trimmed by 2 bases and J by 5 bases, leaving 9 bases between them. Germline V CDR1 and CDR2: SEHNR, FQNEAQ (reference sequence).

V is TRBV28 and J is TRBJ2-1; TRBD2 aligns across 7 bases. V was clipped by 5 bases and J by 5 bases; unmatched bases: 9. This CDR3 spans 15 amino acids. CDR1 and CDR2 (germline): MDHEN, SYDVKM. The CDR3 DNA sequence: TGTGCCAGCAGTCCCCCTGCGGGAGAAAACAATGAGCAGTTCTTC. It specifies CASSPPAGENNEQFF. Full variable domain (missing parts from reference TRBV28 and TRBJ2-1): DVKVTQSSRYLVKRTGEKVFLECVQDMDHENMFWYRQDPGLGLRLIYFSYDVKMKEKGDIPEGYSVSREKKERFSLILESASTNQTSMYLCASSPPAGENNEQFFGPGTRLTVL.

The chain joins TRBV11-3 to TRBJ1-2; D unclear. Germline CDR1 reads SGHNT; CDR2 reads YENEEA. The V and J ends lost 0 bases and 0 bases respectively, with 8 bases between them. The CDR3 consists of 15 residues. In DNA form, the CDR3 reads TGTGCCAGCAGCTTAGAGGCACCGACTAACTATGGCTACACCTTC. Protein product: CASSLEAPTNYGYTF.

Written as DNA, the CDR3 is TGTGCCAGCAGTTACTCGACGGTCGCCCCAGATACGCAGTATTTT. As protein: CASSYSTVAPDTQYF. This sequence joins TRBV6-2 or TRBV6-3 and TRBJ2-3; unclear D gene. This CDR3 is built from 15 residues. Trimming cost V 0 bases and J 4 bases, with 11 bases left between them. The germline V gene encodes CDR1 MNHEY and CDR2 SVGEGT.

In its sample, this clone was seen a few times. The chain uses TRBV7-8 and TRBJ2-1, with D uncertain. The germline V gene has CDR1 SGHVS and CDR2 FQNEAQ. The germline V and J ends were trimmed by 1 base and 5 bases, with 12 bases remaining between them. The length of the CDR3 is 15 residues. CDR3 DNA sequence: TGTGCCAGCAGCTTAGGGCCAACAAAGAACAATGAGCAGTTCTTC. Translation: CASSLGPTKNNEQFF.